The 19 T cell receptor beta chains reported below all come from one sample, sequenced in a study of OX40 agonist ivuxolimab in advanced cancers. Using immunoSEQ multiplex PCR, the repertoire was profiled, and TCRdb retains in-frame clones only, with some absent. The sample holds roughly 25,000 clones, just under 75% seen once. Material: CD4+ or CD8+ T cells sorted from blood, obtained in a trial of the OX40 agonist ivuxolimab. The receptor source for this set is an adult with an advanced solid tumor such as melanoma, head and neck, liver or kidney cancer.

V and J are TRBV6-5 and TRBJ2-7, with D tentatively TRBD2 (5 bases). The germline CDR1 and CDR2 sequences are MNHEY and SVGAGI. With 4 bases removed from V and 6 bases from J, the gap between germline ends came to 13 bases. This CDR3 contains 13 residues. The chain's CDR3 is CASSFQEGFEQYF. As DNA, the CDR3 is TGTGCCAGCAGTTTCCAAGAGGGCTTCGAGCAGTACTTC.

The V call is TRBV6-9, the J call TRBJ1-1, with 7 bases aligning to TRBD1. This CDR3 has 14 residues. The J segment lost 2 bases and the V segment lost 5 bases, leaving 5 bases of the junction unmatched. CDR1 MNHGY and CDR2 SVAAGI come from the germline V gene. CDR3 residues: CASSPWTGNTEAFF. CDR3 DNA: TGTGCCAGCAGTCCCTGGACAGGAAACACTGAAGCTTTCTTT.

The chain carries TRBV2 and TRBJ2-1, with TRBD1 matching 8 bases. CDR3 length: 15 residues. CDR1 is SNHLY and CDR2 is FYNNEI in the germline V gene. V shed 5 bases, J shed 4 bases, and the junction held 7 bases outside the gene matches. The CDR3 DNA follows: TGTGCCAGCAGTTACAGGGGGTCTCCTTACAATGAGCAGTTCTTC. Its translation is CASSYRGSPYNEQFF. Supplemented by reference TRBV2 and TRBJ2-1, the full variable domain reads EPEVTQTPSHQVTQMGQEVILRCVPISNHLYFYWYRQILGQKVEFLVSFYNNEISEKSEIFDDQFSVERPDGSNFTLKIRSTKLEDSAMYFCASSYRGSPYNEQFFGPGTRLTVL.

The chain uses TRBV19 and TRBJ1-5, with D hard to call. The CDR3 consists of 15 residues. CDR1 is LNHDA, CDR2 SQIVND, per germline (reference sequence). V gave up 5 bases and J gave up 5 bases, with 16 bases separating them. The CDR3 protein is CASSELVAGHQPQHF. In DNA, the CDR3 is TGTGCCAGTAGTGAGTTGGTGGCGGGTCATCAGCCCCAGCATTTT.

This sequence joins TRBV6-4 and TRBJ1-6, with D perhaps matching TRBD1 (5 bases). This CDR3 comprises 13 residues. CDR1 and CDR2 (germline): MRHNA, SNTAGT. V was trimmed by 3 bases and J by 7 bases, leaving 7 bases between them. CDR3 coding DNA: TGTGCCAGCAGTGATGGGGCCAATTCACCCCTCCACTTT. Its translation is CASSDGANSPLHF.

This rearrangement joins TRBV4-1 to TRBJ2-1; 7 nucleotides line up with TRBD1. V lost 2 bases, J lost 0 bases, and 10 bases stayed unmatched. Germline V gene lookup returns CDR1 MGHRA and CDR2 YSYEKL. CDR3 length: 18 amino acids. The CDR3 nucleotides read TGCGCCAGCAGCCAATACCCAGGGGGTCCTAGCTCCTACAATGAGCAGTTCTTC. Protein: CASSQYPGGPSSYNEQFF.

This chain links TRBV9 with TRBJ2-7; weak D call: TRBD1 (8 bases). Germline V lookup: CDR1 SGDLS, CDR2 YYNGEE. The CDR3 runs 16 residues. Trimming left V 3 bases short and J 3 bases short, with 19 bases between. CDR3 sequence reads: CASSAGSGTGDYEQYF. The CDR3 region has the DNA TGTGCCAGCAGCGCGGGGAGCGGGACAGGAGACTACGAGCAGTACTTC.

This clone was found once. This chain joins TRBV29-1 and TRBJ2-2; TRBD2 is a possible D gene (6 bases). The germline V gene has CDR1 SQVTM and CDR2 ANQGSEA. V shed 7 bases and J shed 0 bases, with 9 bases lying between them. CDR3 size: 13 residues. This CDR3 reads CSGGDSNTGELFF. The DNA of the CDR3 is TGCAGCGGGGGGGATTCGAACACCGGGGAGCTGTTTTTT.

This clone turned up a few times. The chain has TRBV6-5 and TRBJ2-1; D gene ambiguous. The CDR3 loop spans 15 amino acids. Deletions cut 0 bases from V and 0 bases from J, with 6 bases between. Looked up from germline, CDR1 is MNHEY and CDR2 is SVGAGI. The CDR3 sequence: CASSYSISSYNEQFF. For the CDR3, the DNA is TGTGCCAGCAGTTACTCGATTAGCTCCTACAATGAGCAGTTCTTC.

This sequence joins TRBV9 and TRBJ2-1; 10 nucleotides line up with TRBD2. Germline CDR1 is SGDLS and CDR2 is YYNGEE. V shed 2 bases, J shed 4 bases, and the junction held 6 bases outside the gene matches. The CDR3 has 16 amino acids. The CDR3 coding sequence is TGTGCCAGCAGCGTGGATAGCGGGGGGCCTTACAATGAGCAGTTCTTC. Translated, it gives CASSVDSGGPYNEQFF.

This clone showed up just once. The V call is TRBV27, the J call TRBJ2-7, with a possible D match to TRBD2 (6 bases). The CDR3 is 14 amino acids. The germline gives CDR1 MNHEY, CDR2 SMNVEV (reference sequence). V gave up 2 bases and J gave up 6 bases, with 14 bases separating them. The CDR3 DNA follows: TGTGCCAGCAGTTTAACAGCTAGCGCGAGCGAGCAGTACTTC. Translation: CASSLTASASEQYF.

This clone was seen more than once but under ten times. The gene calls are TRBV7-9 and TRBJ1-4; 7 bases are shared with TRBD1. The CDR3 contains 14 residues. Per the germline V gene, CDR1 is SEHNR and CDR2 is FQNEAQ (reference sequence). After removal of 5 bases from V and 4 bases from J, the junction contained 4 bases not matched to a gene. CDR3 coding DNA: TGTGCCAGCAGCCCATGGGACAGTAATGAAAAACTGTTTTTT. Translation gives CASSPWDSNEKLFF.

The rearrangement joins TRBV7-2 to TRBJ1-2; D gene unclear. The germline V gene has CDR1 SGHTA and CDR2 FQGNSA. The CDR3 consists of 15 residues. V was cut by 5 bases and J by 0 bases, with 13 bases left in between. The CDR3 is CASSLRTVANYGYTF. The CDR3 DNA follows: TGTGCCAGCAGCCTCCGGACGGTAGCTAACTATGGCTACACCTTC. Using reference TRBV7-2 and TRBJ1-2 for the parts outside the CDR3, the full variable domain is GAGVSQSPSNKVTEKGKDVELRCDPISGHTALYWYRQSLGQGLEFLIYFQGNSAPDKSGLPSDRFSAERTGGSVSTLTIQRTQQEDSAVYLCASSLRTVANYGYTFGSGTRLTVV.

The chain links TRBV28 to TRBJ2-7; the D is unclear. V lost 5 bases, J lost 2 bases, and 16 bases lay in between. The CDR3 spans 15 residues. The germline V gene encodes CDR1 MDHEN and CDR2 SYDVKM. CDR3 nucleotides: TGTGCCAGCAGTCTCGGCCGCGGTGAGACCTACGAGCAGTACTTC. Protein sequence: CASSLGRGETYEQYF.

The gene calls are TRBV5-4 and TRBJ2-7; no clear D gene. V dropped 2 bases and J dropped 3 bases, with 6 bases sitting between them. This CDR3 comprises 12 residues. Looked up from germline, CDR1 is SGHNT and CDR2 is YYREEE (reference sequence). CDR3 nucleotide sequence: TGTGCCAGCAGCTTTGGGATCTACGAGCAGTACTTC. Protein product: CASSFGIYEQYF.

The chain combines TRBV10-3 with TRBJ2-5; TRBD1 or TRBD2 may be the D gene (5 bases each). Trimming removed 7 bases from V and 5 bases from J, with 11 bases in between. This CDR3 comprises 12 residues. Germline V lookup: CDR1 ENHRY, CDR2 SYGVKD. The CDR3 region is CAINGEGETQYF. The CDR3 DNA sequence: TGTGCCATCAACGGTGAGGGGGAGACCCAGTACTTC.

The gene calls are TRBV30 and TRBJ2-7, with D maybe TRBD1 (6 bases). The CDR3 spans 13 residues. Deletions cut 1 base from V and 3 bases from J, with 10 bases between. The germline V gene encodes CDR1 GTSNPN and CDR2 SVGIG (reference sequence). The CDR3 coding sequence is TGTGCCTGGAGTGAGGACAGAAACTACGAGCAGTACTTC. It specifies CAWSEDRNYEQYF.

This clone is medium-sized within its sample. This chain links TRBV2 with TRBJ2-7; 7 nucleotides line up with TRBD1. With V trimmed by 5 bases and J by 5 bases, 18 bases remained unmatched. Germline assignment: CDR1 SNHLY and CDR2 FYNNEI. This CDR3 is built from 17 residues. This chain's CDR3 is CASSTRQGSASNHEQYF. CDR3 in DNA: TGTGCCAGCAGTACTCGACAGGGCTCGGCCTCGAACCACGAGCAGTACTTC.

V gene TRBV7-9 combines with J gene TRBJ2-2; D is uncertain. This CDR3 has 14 residues. The ends were cut back, 5 bases at V and 5 bases at J, with 12 bases in the middle. Germline lookup yields CDR1 SEHNR and CDR2 FQNEAQ (reference sequence). The CDR3 is CASSLLAGTGELFF. In nucleotides, the CDR3 is TGTGCCAGCAGCCTACTGGCCGGGACCGGGGAGCTGTTTTTT.